This TCR beta chain was captured by sequencing in a study of T cell responses to AZD1222 COVID-19 vaccine. Study outcomes and limitations: The donor cohort was predominantly white British with a female majority, and clonal diversity may have been underestimated. Just five to seven AZD1222 recipients tested seropositive at baseline. Spike-specific TCR breadth and depth grew following two AZD1222 doses.

A word on this clone: Antigen specificity is unknown.

CDR1 and CDR2 (germline): SNHLY, FYNNEI. The length of the CDR3 is 13 residues. The ends were cut back, 3 bases at V and 5 bases at J, with 9 bases in the middle. Second-dose timings of about 4 or about 12 weeks were pooled. The assay was immunoSEQ multiplex PCR, and TCRdb's table has in-frame clones only and misses some. The sample carries about 48,000 clones, roughly 90% recorded once. The sequence came from an adult who received the AZD1222 COVID-19 vaccine. This material consisted of peripheral blood, taken 28 days after the second AZD1222 dose. The genes are TRBV2 and TRBJ2-3, with D possibly matching TRBD2 (6 bases). CDR3 protein: CASSDRAGDTQYF. In DNA, the CDR3 is TGTGCCAGCAGTGACCGAGCGGGAGATACGCAGTATTTT.